This T cell receptor (beta chain) was captured in a study of shared clonotypes between healthy human individuals. The authors ran the assay at deep level. Sequenced by immunoSEQ multiplex PCR; TCRdb stores in-frame clones only, minus some. This table holds roughly 500,000 clones, 90% to 96% found once. There were no recent acute infections or vaccinations among the donors, who were healthy HIV-negative adults. This clone was seen only once. The CDR3 runs 15 residues. Germline V gene lookup returns CDR1 SGHKS and CDR2 YYEKEE (reference sequence). The J segment lost 2 bases and the V segment lost 1 base, leaving 4 bases of the junction unmatched.

This clonotype was sampled from a woman aged 30 to 39 in good health. Material for sequencing was naive CD4+ T cells sorted from blood. The subset denotes: CD45RA+ positively selected. The V gene is TRBV5-5, the J gene TRBJ2-5; 8 bases align to TRBD2. The CDR3 is CASSLLAGSQETQYF. CDR3 nucleotides: TGTGCCAGCAGCTTGTTAGCGGGATCGCAAGAGACCCAGTACTTC.